These 24 T cell receptor beta chains were all obtained from the same sample, sequenced in a study of cytomegalovirus exposure and HLA in healthy donors. PCR amplification relied on 60 Vbeta primers (plus 13 Jbeta primers). Sequenced by immunoSEQ multiplex PCR; TCRdb stores in-frame clones only, minus some. The profile shows about 110,000 clones, roughly 85% of them singletons. The sample was PBMCs. The receptors stem from a woman between 40 and 50 years old in good health and CMV-seronegative.

The rearrangement uses TRBV7-7 and TRBJ2-1; 11 positions match TRBD1. Trimming removed 3 bases from V and 5 bases from J; junction bases left unmatched: 0. This CDR3 comprises 14 residues. Germline V gene data show CDR1 as SSHAT and CDR2 as FNYEAQ (reference sequence). The CDR3: CASSLGQGDNEQFF. The DNA for the CDR3 is TGTGCCAGCAGCTTGGGACAGGGGGACAATGAGCAGTTCTTC.

V gene TRBV6-6 combines with J gene TRBJ2-1, with a weak D call TRBD2 (5 bases). Germline V lookup: CDR1 MNHNY, CDR2 SVGAGI (reference sequence). V lost 6 bases and J 9 bases, leaving 15 bases between the germline ends. This CDR3 has 13 amino acids. CDR3 in amino acids: CASSPLGDREQFF. CDR3 nucleotides: TGTGCCAGCAGCCCACTAGGAGACCGTGAGCAGTTCTTC.

The chain uses TRBV27 and TRBJ2-7, with 9 bases lining up with TRBD1. The length of the CDR3 is 15 residues. Germline V gene sequence: CDR1 MNHEY, CDR2 SMNVEV (reference sequence). The V segment lost 0 bases and the J segment 5 bases; nucleotides outside the gene matches: 5. The DNA of the CDR3 is TGTGCCAGCAGTTTATCCCTGACAGGGGGGAACGAGCAGTACTTC. It codes for CASSLSLTGGNEQYF.

This clone is labeled medium-sized. J is TRBJ2-7 and V is TRBV28; D might be TRBD2 (5 bases). Trimming cost V 7 bases and J 4 bases, with 8 bases left between them. Germline CDR1 reads MDHEN; CDR2 reads SYDVKM. This CDR3 comprises 11 residues. CDR3 bases: TGTGCCAGCACTTCGGGATACGAGCAGTACTTC. Encoded protein: CASTSGYEQYF.

This rearrangement joins TRBV5-1 to TRBJ2-7, with a possible D match to TRBD2 (5 bases). Trimming shortened V by 2 bases and J by 0 bases, and 18 bases separated the two germline ends. CDR1 is SGHRS, CDR2 YFSETQ, per germline. CDR3 length: 17 residues. DNA of the CDR3: TGCGCCAGCAGCTTCCCGCGGGCGCAGGTTTACTCCTACGAGCAGTACTTC. Protein product: CASSFPRAQVYSYEQYF.

This rearrangement joins TRBV2 to TRBJ2-7; 8 nucleotides line up with TRBD2. CDR1 and CDR2 (germline): SNHLY, FYNNEI. The CDR3 is 13 amino acids. Trimming at V came to 7 bases and at J to 3 bases, leaving 5 bases not matched to a gene. CDR3 nucleotide sequence: TGTGCCAGCACCGACGGGACTAGCTACGAGCAGTACTTC. It encodes CASTDGTSYEQYF.

The rearrangement links TRBV9 to TRBJ2-7; 10 bases line up with TRBD2. This CDR3 comprises 14 residues. Unmatched junction bases numbered 0, after V lost 3 bases and J lost 0 bases. Germline V lookup: CDR1 SGDLS, CDR2 YYNGEE. CDR3 in DNA: TGTGCCAGCAGCGGGACTAGCGGCTCCTACGAGCAGTACTTC. It is translated as CASSGTSGSYEQYF.

This clone was counted many times. The V call is TRBV6-5, the J call TRBJ1-5, with D possibly TRBD1 on 5 matching bases. From germline, CDR1 is MNHEY and CDR2 SVGAGI. Trimming took 6 bases from V and 3 from J, leaving 9 bases between them. The CDR3 extends over 13 amino acids. CDR3 protein: CASSTGYNQPQHF. The CDR3, as DNA: TGTGCCAGCAGCACAGGTTACAATCAGCCCCAGCATTTT.

The V and J genes are TRBV29-1 and TRBJ2-3; 10 positions match TRBD2. The CDR3 length is 14 residues. V dropped 3 bases and J dropped 7; count of bases not matched to a gene: 7. Per germline, CDR1 SQVTM and CDR2 ANQGSEA. CDR3 bases: TGCAGCGTTGACCCTAGCGGGAGCCGACATACGCAGTATTTT. Its translation is CSVDPSGSRHTQYF.

The sample holds one count of this clone. The CDR3: CASSLVLDRGSSPLHF. CDR3 nucleotide sequence: TGCGCCAGCAGCTTGGTATTGGACAGGGGGTCTTCACCCCTCCACTTT. The chain has TRBV5-1 and TRBJ1-6, with 10 bases that match TRBD1. With 0 bases clipped from V and 9 bases from J, the junction kept 6 bases outside the gene matches. Germline V gives CDR1 SGHRS, CDR2 YFSETQ. CDR3 size: 16 residues.

J is TRBJ2-6 and V is TRBV4-2; D gene ambiguous. V was shortened by 0 bases and J by 0 bases, with 6 bases between the two germline ends. The germline V gene encodes CDR1 LGHNA and CDR2 YNFKEQ. This CDR3 is built from 16 residues. The CDR3 reads CASSQDENSGANVLTF. CDR3 DNA: TGTGCCAGCAGCCAAGATGAGAACTCTGGGGCCAACGTCCTGACTTTC.

The CDR3 bases are TGTGCCTGGAGTCCAGGGTCGAACACTGAAGCTTTCTTT. This translates into CAWSPGSNTEAFF. The rearrangement links TRBV30 to TRBJ1-1, with a tentative D call TRBD1 (5 bases). Germline-derived CDR1 and CDR2 are GTSNPN and SVGIG (reference sequence). The CDR3 loop spans 13 amino acids. The V end lost 2 bases, the J end lost 1 base, and 8 bases lay between the germline ends.

In this sample, this clone turned up a few times. The CDR3 DNA reads TGTGCCATCTCCTCCCAGGAACAGGACCTTTATGGCTACACCTTC. Protein product: CAISSQEQDLYGYTF. The V and J genes are TRBV10-3 and TRBJ1-2; D perhaps matches TRBD1 (5 bases). The V gene's germline CDR1 is ENHRY and CDR2 SYGVKD. This CDR3 spans 15 amino acids. V was shortened by 8 bases and J by 5 bases, with 21 bases between the two germline ends.

The chain recombines TRBV28 with TRBJ2-3; possible D gene TRBD2, 7 bases. Trimming pared 6 bases from V and 5 bases from J, leaving 12 bases between. Germline V lookup: CDR1 MDHEN, CDR2 SYDVKM. CDR3 length equals 13 residues. The CDR3 DNA reads TGTGCCAGCAGGGGGGGAGGGGGAGATACGCAGTATTTT. It translates to CASRGGGGDTQYF.

This sequence joins TRBV7-8 and TRBJ1-2, with TRBD1 as a possible D gene (5 bases). The CDR3 totals 14 residues. V was cut by 1 base and J by 6 bases, with 12 bases left in between. Germline V lookup: CDR1 SGHVS, CDR2 FQNEAQ. The CDR3 coding sequence is TGTGCCAGCAGCTTAGTATGGGGGGGGGATGGCTACACCTTC. The encoded protein is CASSLVWGGDGYTF. The entire variable domain, with the rest obtained from reference TRBV7-8 and TRBJ1-2, is as follows: GAGVSQSPRYKVAKRGQDVALRCDPISGHVSLFWYQQALGQGPEFLTYFQNEAQLDKSGLPSDRFFAERPEGSVSTLKIQRTQQEDSAVYLCASSLVWGGDGYTFGSGTRLTVV.

The V call is TRBV28, the J call TRBJ1-1; maybe TRBD1 (5 bases). Germline CDR1 reads MDHEN; CDR2 reads SYDVKM. V shed 6 bases and J shed 0 bases, with 8 bases lying between them. There are 13 residues in the CDR3. The CDR3: CASRDTLNTEAFF. The CDR3 bases are TGTGCCAGCAGGGACACCTTGAACACTGAAGCTTTCTTT.

The chain joins TRBV5-1 to TRBJ2-1; D remains ambiguous. V shed 1 base and J shed 6 bases, with 5 bases lying between them. The CDR3 runs to 12 residues. Germline CDR1 is SGHRS and CDR2 is YFSETQ. The CDR3 spells CASSLSSNEQFF. CDR3 nucleotides: TGCGCCAGCAGCTTGAGCTCCAATGAGCAGTTCTTC.

The CDR3, as DNA: TGTGCCAGCAGCTCTCCGACTAGCGGGCTATACGAGCAGTACTTC. Translated, it gives CASSSPTSGLYEQYF. The chain employs TRBV7-9 and TRBJ2-7; 10 bases match TRBD2. J gave up 4 bases and V 4 bases, and 7 bases lay outside the gene matches. CDR1 SEHNR and CDR2 FQNEAQ come from the germline V gene (reference sequence). This CDR3 comprises 15 residues. Full variable domain (outside the CDR3, taken from reference TRBV7-9 and TRBJ2-7): DTGVSQNPRHKITKRGQNVTFRCDPISEHNRLYWYRQTLGQGPEFLTYFQNEAQLEKSRLLSDRFSAERPKGSFSTLEIQRTEQGDSAMYLCASSSPTSGLYEQYFGPGTRLTVT.

Details on this clone: Germline and junction disagree at one end, which may indicate a read error. The chain links TRBV10-3 to TRBJ2-2, with D perhaps TRBD1 (5 bases). The CDR3 spans 14 residues. Germline lookup yields CDR1 ENHRY and CDR2 SYGVKD. The CDR3 sequence: CAISEFRDTGELFF. The CDR3 DNA follows: TGTGCCATCAGCGAGTTCAGGGACACCGGGGAGCTGTTTTTT.

There are a few counts of this clone. The chain joins TRBV25-1 to TRBJ1-4; the D gene is possibly TRBD1 (5 bases). V shed 6 bases and J shed 0 bases, with 8 bases lying between them. This CDR3 spans 14 amino acids. In germline, CDR1 is MGHDK, CDR2 SYGVNS. CDR3 sequence reads: CASSWTTTNEKLFF. In DNA form, the CDR3 reads TGTGCCAGCAGCTGGACAACAACTAATGAAAAACTGTTTTTT.

This clone was found once. One end of the junction fails to match germline, which may point to a read error. The chain combines TRBV5-1 with TRBJ2-5; 7 bases agree with TRBD1. CDR3 length equals 15 residues. The germline V gene encodes CDR1 SGHRS and CDR2 YFSETQ. The CDR3 spells CASSLRTGQAEAQYF. The DNA for the CDR3 is TGCGCCAGCAGCTTAAGGACAGGCCAAGCAGAGGCCCAGTACTTC.

The chain recombines TRBV10-1 with TRBJ2-1; 11 nucleotides match TRBD2. The junction had 4 bases not matched to a gene; V was cut back by 4 bases and J by 8 bases. Looked up from germline, CDR1 is WNHNN and CDR2 is SYGVQD (reference sequence). The CDR3 extends over 14 amino acids. The CDR3 reads CASSVASGGHEQFF. The DNA of the CDR3 is TGCGCCAGCAGTGTGGCTAGCGGGGGGCATGAGCAGTTCTTC.

The chain links TRBV7-2 to TRBJ2-3; maybe TRBD2 (5 bases). Trimming cost V 3 bases and J 4 bases, with 17 bases left between them. This CDR3 has 16 residues. From germline, CDR1 is SGHTA and CDR2 FQGNSA. The CDR3 is CASSFALARWADTQYF. The CDR3 region has the DNA TGTGCCAGCAGCTTCGCCCTAGCCCGCTGGGCAGATACGCAGTATTTT.

J is TRBJ1-5 and V is TRBV11-2; D unresolved. Germline V gene sequence: CDR1 SGHAT, CDR2 FQNNGV. This CDR3 is 14 amino acids long. The V and J ends lost 4 bases and 0 bases respectively, with 7 bases between them. CDR3 sequence reads: CASSSRGSNQPQHF. The CDR3 region has the DNA TGTGCCAGCAGCTCCCGGGGTAGCAATCAGCCCCAGCATTTT.